The 18 T cell receptor beta chains below come from one sample, sequenced in a study of T cells in women clearing cervical HPV infection. Data came from immunoSEQ multiplex PCR; TCRdb stores just in-frame clones and leaves some out. The table lists approximately 33,000 clones, with 7.5% to 10% in the top ten. The sequenced sample was blood buffy coat. The receptors come from a woman between 18 and 75 years old with a cervical HPV16 infection that either progressed to CIN3+ or cleared (not recorded which).

Comments on this clone: The sequence runs out 3 residues before the end of the CDR3; the remainder is reconstructed from the germline J gene. The chain couples TRBV20-1 to TRBJ2-5; 8 nucleotides line up with TRBD2. The V segment lost 0 bases and the J segment 5 bases; nucleotides outside the gene matches: 11. The length of the CDR3 is 16 residues. Germline V gene sequence: CDR1 DFQATT, CDR2 SNEGSKA (reference sequence). The sequenced CDR3 bases are TGCAGTGCTAGAGATCTTGCAGCGGGAGATAGTGAGACC. Encoded protein: CSARDLAAGDSET. The CDR3 in its entirety is CSARDLAAGDSETQYF.

Remarks on this clone: The missing CDR3 end, 3 residues past where the read stops, is filled in from the germline J gene. Additional DNA sequences in this sample encode the identical CDR3. The chain joins TRBV19 to TRBJ1-2; no firm D call. The germline CDR1 and CDR2 sequences are LNHDA and SQIVND (reference sequence). The CDR3 sequence is 16 residues long. V was shortened by 1 base and J by 5 bases, with 17 bases between the two germline ends. Partial CDR3 DNA: TGTGCCAGTAGTATAGGCACAGCAGGATTTTTTTATGGC. This gives the protein CASSIGTAGFFYG. The entire CDR3 protein reads CASSIGTAGFFYGYTF.

A note on this clone: Coverage ceases 3 residues before the CDR3 finishes, and the germline J gene fills in the end. The chain recombines TRBV19 with TRBJ1-1, with D hard to call. This CDR3 spans 14 amino acids. Germline V gene lookup returns CDR1 LNHDA and CDR2 SQIVND (reference sequence). V was trimmed by 4 bases and J by 1 base, leaving 10 bases between them. Partial CDR3 DNA: TGTGCCAGTAGTAGTAGAGGCGGGAACACTGAA. It specifies CASSSRGGNTE. The whole CDR3 reads CASSSRGGNTEAFF.

With respect to this clone: The germline gene is not matched at one end of the junction; a read error may be the cause. The CDR3 end lies 3 residues beyond the end of the read and is filled in from the germline J gene. Other DNA sequences in the sample encode the same CDR3. The chain carries TRBV7-6 and TRBJ1-3; 8 nucleotides line up with TRBD1. The CDR3 is 14 amino acids. Germline CDR1 reads SGHVS; CDR2 reads FNYEAQ. The sequenced part of the CDR3 DNA is TGTGCCAGCAGCTTGGTCCAGGGGGCGGACACT. It is translated as CASSLVQGADT. The whole CDR3 reads CASSLVQGADTIYF.

Remarks on this clone: The sequenced fragment ends 3 residues before the CDR3 boundary, so the rest is inferred from the germline J gene. V and J are TRBV10-3 and TRBJ1-5; D is undetermined. The V and J ends lost 3 bases and 1 base respectively, with 4 bases between them. Germline CDR1 ENHRY, CDR2 SYGVKD. The CDR3 covers 13 residues. CDR3 DNA, as far as it was read: TGTGCCATCAGTGAAGGCAGCAATCAGCCC. It translates to CAISEGSNQP. The full CDR3 reads CAISEGSNQPQHF.

Concerning this clone: The read comes to an end 3 residues before the CDR3 does, leaving the germline J gene to fill in the end. Other DNA sequences of this sample code for an identical CDR3. The J gene is TRBJ2-7, the V gene TRBV5-1; 9 bases match TRBD1. Germline V lookup: CDR1 SGHRS, CDR2 YFSETQ. J lost 5 bases, V lost 2 bases, and 8 bases had no gene match. The CDR3 extends over 15 amino acids. CDR3 bases read: TGCGCCAGCAGCTTTTTGGGACAGGGTTCCCACGAG. It is translated as CASSFLGQGSHE. The entire CDR3 reads CASSFLGQGSHEQYF. The complete variable domain, with remaining parts taken from reference TRBV5-1 and TRBJ2-7, reads KAGVTQTPRYLIKTRGQQVTLSCSPISGHRSVSWYQQTPGQGLQFLFEYFSETQRNKGNFPGRFSGRQFSNSRSEMNVSTLELGDSALYLCASSFLGQGSHEQYFGPGTRLTVT.

Comment on this clone: The read terminates 3 residues ahead of where the CDR3 ends, so the germline J gene completes it. The rearrangement uses TRBV2 and TRBJ1-2, with a tentative D call TRBD1 (6 bases). Trimming removed 0 bases at V and 4 bases at J, with 12 bases between. Germline V CDR1 and CDR2: SNHLY, FYNNEI. This CDR3 contains 15 residues. The part of the CDR3 DNA that was read is TGTGCCAGCAGTGAAGCGGCAGGGGCGGCCTATGGC. Translation: CASSEAAGAAYG. In full, the CDR3 is CASSEAAGAAYGYTF.

On this clone itself: Sequencing ends 3 residues short of the CDR3 end; the germline J gene provides the rest. The chain employs TRBV5-1 and TRBJ2-2, with 10 bases that match TRBD2. V lost 3 bases and J lost 0; bases outside the gene matches: 2. The CDR3 has 16 amino acids. Germline assignment: CDR1 SGHRS and CDR2 YFSETQ. The CDR3 is CASSSGLAANTGELFF. The part of the CDR3 DNA that was read is TGCGCCAGCAGCTCAGGACTAGCGGCGAACACCGGGGAG.

On this clone itself: Read data end 3 residues before the CDR3 end; the end is taken from the germline J gene. The J gene is TRBJ2-2, the V gene TRBV20-1; 8 nucleotides agree with TRBD1. The CDR3 is 15 residues long. From germline, CDR1 is DFQATT and CDR2 SNEGSKA (reference sequence). The covered CDR3 bases are TGCAGTGCTAGTGTCCAGGGGGCAGGCAATTCACCG. This encodes CSASVQGAGNSP. Given in full, the CDR3 is CSASVQGAGNSPLFF.

Of note for this clone: The CDR3 end falls 3 residues outside the read, so it is completed with the germline J gene. V usage is TRBV7-2 and J usage is TRBJ1-5; possible D gene TRBD1, 5 bases. Germline values: CDR1 SGHTA, CDR2 FQGNSA. The CDR3 sequence is 14 residues long. V lost 5 bases, J lost 5 bases, and 13 bases lay in between. Incomplete CDR3 DNA: TGTGCCAGCAGCCCGATGGGGGGGTATCAGCCC. Protein product: CASSPMGGYQP. The entire CDR3 reads CASSPMGGYQPQHF.

On this clone: Read coverage stops 3 residues before the CDR3 terminus; the germline J gene supplies the remainder. The chain couples TRBV18 to TRBJ1-1; 7 nucleotides agree with TRBD1. The CDR3 is 15 amino acids. Germline lookup yields CDR1 KGHSH and CDR2 LQKENI. Unmatched junction bases numbered 9, after V lost 5 bases and J lost 3 bases. CDR3: CASSLGQVFDTEAFF. Incomplete CDR3 DNA: TGTGCCAGCTCATTAGGACAGGTCTTTGACACTGAA.

In the case of this clone: The sequenced fragment ends 3 residues before the CDR3 boundary, so the rest is inferred from the germline J gene. This chain uses TRBV19 with TRBJ2-2, with D tentatively TRBD1 (5 bases). This CDR3 has 13 amino acids. Germline CDR1 and CDR2: LNHDA and SQIVND (reference sequence). CDR3 DNA (partial): TGTGCCAGTAAGATAGGTGGGGCCAACGTG. Encoded protein: CASKIGGANV. The entire CDR3 protein reads CASKIGGANVLFF.

Worth noting for this clone: The CDR3 goes on 3 residues after the read ends, and that part is filled in from the germline J gene. The chain is built from TRBV11-2 and TRBJ2-1; 10 positions agree with TRBD2. From germline, CDR1 is SGHAT and CDR2 FQNNGV. Trimming at V came to 3 bases and at J to 8 bases, leaving 7 bases not matched to a gene. The CDR3 sequence is 15 residues long. The CDR3 sequence is CASSFGTSERDEQFF. The sequenced part of the CDR3 DNA is TGTGCCAGCAGCTTCGGGACTAGCGAGAGGGATGAG.

Comments on this clone: From the germline J gene comes the end of the CDR3, since the read stops 3 residues before it. The genes are TRBV7-2 and TRBJ2-7, with D possibly being TRBD1 (6 bases). The CDR3 is 15 residues long. From germline, CDR1 is SGHTA and CDR2 FQGNSA. V lost 1 base, J lost 0 bases, and 10 bases lay in between. CDR3 DNA (partial): TGTGCCAGCAGCTTAGGGGCAGGGGCCTCCTACGAG. This encodes CASSLGAGASYE. Given in full, the CDR3 is CASSLGAGASYEQYF.

With regard to this clone: The read terminates 3 residues before the CDR3 end, so the remaining end is supplied by the germline J gene. This chain links TRBV19 with TRBJ2-4; 9 nucleotides match TRBD1. The CDR3 contains 16 residues. Germline CDR1 LNHDA, CDR2 SQIVND (reference sequence). Incomplete CDR3 DNA: TGTGCCAGTAGTGGAGTGGACAGGGGAGGAAACTATGGT. Protein product: CASSGVDRGGNYG. The complete CDR3 sequence is CASSGVDRGGNYGQYF. The complete variable domain, with remaining parts taken from reference TRBV19 and TRBJ2-4, reads DGGITQSPKYLFRKEGQNVTLSCEQNLNHDAMYWYRQDPGQGLRLIYYSQIVNDFQKGDIAEGYSVSREKKESFPLTVTSAQKNPTAFYLCASSGVDRGGNYGQYFGAGTRLSVL.

Regarding this clone: One end of the junction is discordant with germline, which a read error may explain. The CDR3 end lies 3 residues beyond the end of the read and is filled in from the germline J gene. The chain employs TRBV19 and TRBJ2-3; D may be TRBD1 (5 bases). Germline CDR1 is LNHDA and CDR2 is SQIVND (reference sequence). The CDR3 is made up of 13 amino acids. The CDR3: CVSSPQGRETQYF. The sequenced CDR3 bases are TGTGTCAGTAGCCCGCAGGGCCGAGAGACG.

With respect to this clone: The read halts 3 residues ahead of the CDR3 end, with the missing end drawn from the germline J gene. V usage is TRBV5-1 and J usage is TRBJ1-4; D perhaps matches TRBD1 (6 bases). The CDR3 runs 15 residues. Trimming left V 5 bases short and J 8 bases short, with 19 bases between. Looked up from germline, CDR1 is SGHRS and CDR2 is YFSETQ. The CDR3 region is CASSSTGQTGEKLFF. The sequenced CDR3 bases are TGCGCCAGCAGTTCAACTGGACAGACTGGCGAAAAA. Full variable domain (rest looked up from reference TRBV5-1 and TRBJ1-4): KAGVTQTPRYLIKTRGQQVTLSCSPISGHRSVSWYQQTPGQGLQFLFEYFSETQRNKGNFPGRFSGRQFSNSRSEMNVSTLELGDSALYLCASSSTGQTGEKLFFGSGTQLSVL.

Details on this clone: Read sequence stops 3 residues before the CDR3 end, and the germline J gene provides the missing end. The gene calls are TRBV20-1 and TRBJ1-2; D may be TRBD1 (5 bases). CDR1 and CDR2 (germline): DFQATT, SNEGSKA (reference sequence). This CDR3 is 13 amino acids long. Trimming took 6 bases from V and 5 from J, leaving 16 bases between them. The CDR3 DNA, read in part, is TGCAGTGCCCCGGGGACTCAAGGGTATGGC. As protein: CSAPGTQGYG. The CDR3, in full, reads CSAPGTQGYGYTF.